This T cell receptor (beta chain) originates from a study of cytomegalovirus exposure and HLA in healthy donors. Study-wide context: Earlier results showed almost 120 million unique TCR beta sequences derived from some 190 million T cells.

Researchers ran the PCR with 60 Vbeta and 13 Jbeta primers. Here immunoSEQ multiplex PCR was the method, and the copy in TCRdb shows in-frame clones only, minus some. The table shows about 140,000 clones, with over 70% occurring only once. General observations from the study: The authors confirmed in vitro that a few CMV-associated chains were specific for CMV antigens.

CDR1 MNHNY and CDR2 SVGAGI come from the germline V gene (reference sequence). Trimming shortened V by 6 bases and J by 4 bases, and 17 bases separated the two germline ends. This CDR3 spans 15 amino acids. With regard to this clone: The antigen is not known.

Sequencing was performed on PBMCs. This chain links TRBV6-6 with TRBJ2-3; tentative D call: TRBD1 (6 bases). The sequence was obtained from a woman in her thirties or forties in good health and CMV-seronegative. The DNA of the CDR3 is TGTGCCAGCAGGGCACCAGGGGTTAGCCCAGATACGCAGTATTTT. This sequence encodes CASRAPGVSPDTQYF.